One TCR beta chain is described in this entry. Its specificity is unknown. This sample stems from a study of cytomegalovirus exposure and HLA in healthy donors. Study observations and caveats: In vitro experiments confirmed that a few CMV-associated chains were specific for CMV antigens. Productive status was seen about 87% or about 30% of the time for most TCR beta V segments in an earlier analysis.

13 Jbeta primers and 60 Vbeta primers were used for the PCR. Clones were read by immunoSEQ multiplex PCR, and TCRdb kept only the in-frame ones, dropping some. The sample includes approximately 130,000 clones, around 72% of them seen just once. V was shortened by 2 bases and J by 1 base, with 14 bases between the two germline ends. Germline values: CDR1 WSHSY, CDR2 SAAADI. This CDR3 spans 16 amino acids. The receptor comes from a man between 45 and 60 years old in good health and CMV-seropositive. The V and J genes are TRBV10-2 and TRBJ1-2; a weak D match, TRBD1 (5 bases). The material sequenced was PBMCs. CDR3 in DNA: TGCGCCAGCAGTGAGGCCGTGGGGGGTCGTAACTATGGCTACACCTTC. This encodes CASSEAVGGRNYGYTF.